This paragraph covers one T cell receptor (beta chain) sequence. Other DNA sequences in the same sample also yield this CDR3. Under the authors' procedure: ImmunoSEQ output lacked quality scores and full-length reads, limiting matched filtering. The protocol was immunoSEQ multiplex PCR, while the TCRdb copy is restricted to in-frame clones and leaves out a portion. V, J and clone size are taken as reported in that table, and D and trimming were inferred from the DNA itself. The sample yields some 1,400,000 clones, roughly 96% seen once. This specimen belongs to a study of shared clonotypes between healthy human individuals. Germline V gene lookup returns CDR1 MNHEY and CDR2 SVGAGI. The CDR3 has 12 residues. V gave up 5 bases and J gave up 0 bases, with 5 bases separating them.

Sequencing input: naive CD4+ T cells sorted from blood. Described subset: CD45RA+ positively selected. The sequence was collected from a man aged 25 to 45 in good health. The V gene is TRBV6-5, the J gene TRBJ2-7, with D hard to call. The chain's CDR3 is CASSQSSYEQYF. Written as DNA, the CDR3 is TGTGCCAGCAGTCAGAGCTCCTACGAGCAGTACTTC.